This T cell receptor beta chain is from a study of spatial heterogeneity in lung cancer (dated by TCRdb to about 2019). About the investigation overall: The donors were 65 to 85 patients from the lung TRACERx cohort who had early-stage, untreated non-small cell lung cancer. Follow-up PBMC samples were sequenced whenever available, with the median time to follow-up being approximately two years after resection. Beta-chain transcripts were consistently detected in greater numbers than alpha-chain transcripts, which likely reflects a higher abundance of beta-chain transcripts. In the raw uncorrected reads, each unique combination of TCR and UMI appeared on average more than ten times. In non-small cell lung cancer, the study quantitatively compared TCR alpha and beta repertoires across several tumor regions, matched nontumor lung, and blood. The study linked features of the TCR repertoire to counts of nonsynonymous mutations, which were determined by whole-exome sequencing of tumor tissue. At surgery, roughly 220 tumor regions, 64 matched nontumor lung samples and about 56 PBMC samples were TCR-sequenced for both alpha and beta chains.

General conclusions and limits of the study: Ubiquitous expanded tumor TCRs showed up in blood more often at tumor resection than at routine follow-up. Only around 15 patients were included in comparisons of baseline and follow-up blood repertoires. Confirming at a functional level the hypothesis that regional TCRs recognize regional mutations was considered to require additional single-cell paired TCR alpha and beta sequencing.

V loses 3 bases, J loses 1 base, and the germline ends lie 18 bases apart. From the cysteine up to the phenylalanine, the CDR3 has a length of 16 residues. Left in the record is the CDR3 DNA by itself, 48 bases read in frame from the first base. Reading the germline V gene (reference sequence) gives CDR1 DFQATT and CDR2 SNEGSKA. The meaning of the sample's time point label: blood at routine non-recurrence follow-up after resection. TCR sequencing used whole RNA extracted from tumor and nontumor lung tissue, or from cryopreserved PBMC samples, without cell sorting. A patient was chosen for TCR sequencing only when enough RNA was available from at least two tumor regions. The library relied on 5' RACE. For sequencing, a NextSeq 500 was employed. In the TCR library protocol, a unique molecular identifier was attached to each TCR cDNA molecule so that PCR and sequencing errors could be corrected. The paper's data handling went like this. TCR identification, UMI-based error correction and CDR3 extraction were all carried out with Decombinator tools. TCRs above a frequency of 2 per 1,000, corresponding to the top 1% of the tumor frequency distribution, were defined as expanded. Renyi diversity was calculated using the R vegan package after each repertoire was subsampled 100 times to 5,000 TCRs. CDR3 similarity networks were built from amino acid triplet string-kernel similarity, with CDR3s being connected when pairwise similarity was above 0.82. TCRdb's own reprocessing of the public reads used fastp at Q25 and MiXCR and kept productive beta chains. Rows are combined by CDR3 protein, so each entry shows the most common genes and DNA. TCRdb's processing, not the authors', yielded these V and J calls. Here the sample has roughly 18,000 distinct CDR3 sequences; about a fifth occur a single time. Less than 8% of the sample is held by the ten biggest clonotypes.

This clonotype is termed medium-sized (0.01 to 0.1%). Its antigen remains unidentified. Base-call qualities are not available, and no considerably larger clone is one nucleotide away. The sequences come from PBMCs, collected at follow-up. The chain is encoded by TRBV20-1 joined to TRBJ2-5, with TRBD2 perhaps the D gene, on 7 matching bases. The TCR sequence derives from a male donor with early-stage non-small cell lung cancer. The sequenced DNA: TGCAGTGCTAGCCGTGATGGGGGGGCCTCCCAAGAGACCCAGTACTTC. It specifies CSASRDGGASQETQYF.